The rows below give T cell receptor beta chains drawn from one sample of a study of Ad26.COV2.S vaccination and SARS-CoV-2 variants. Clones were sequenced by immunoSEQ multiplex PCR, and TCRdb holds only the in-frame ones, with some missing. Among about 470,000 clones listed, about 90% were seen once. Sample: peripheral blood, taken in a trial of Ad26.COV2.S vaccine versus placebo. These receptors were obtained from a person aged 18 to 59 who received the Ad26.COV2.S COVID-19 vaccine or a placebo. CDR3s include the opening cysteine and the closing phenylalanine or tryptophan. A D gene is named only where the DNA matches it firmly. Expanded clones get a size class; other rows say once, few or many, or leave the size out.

CDR3 protein: CASIPDGVNTEAFF
CDR3 DNA: TGCGCCAGCATTCCTGATGGGGTGAACACTGAAGCTTTCTTT
D gene: -
V gene: TRBV10-2
clone size: -
J gene: TRBJ1-1

CDR3 protein: CASSLWGTVQYF
CDR3 DNA: TGCGCCAGCAGCTTGTGGGGAACAGTTCAGTACTTC
D gene: -
V gene: TRBV5-1
clone size: -
J gene: TRBJ2-4

CDR3 protein: CASSLRGQGPYEQYF
CDR3 DNA: TGTGCCAGCAGCTTACGGGGGCAGGGTCCCTACGAGCAGTACTTC
D gene: -
V gene: TRBV3-1/TRBV3-2
clone size: -
J gene: TRBJ2-7

CDR3 protein: CASSLADISYEQYF
CDR3 DNA: TGCGCCAGCAGCTTGGCCGACATCTCCTACGAGCAGTACTTC
D gene: -
V gene: TRBV5-1
clone size: -
J gene: TRBJ2-7

CDR3 protein: CASSASGSSTGELFF
CDR3 DNA: TGTGCCAGCAGCGCTAGCGGGAGTAGCACCGGGGAGCTGTTTTTT
D gene: TRBD2
V gene: TRBV7-6
clone size: -
J gene: TRBJ2-2

CDR3 protein: CASSFGLRDTQYF
CDR3 DNA: TGTGCCAGCAGCTTTGGGCTACGGGATACGCAGTATTTT
D gene: -
V gene: TRBV11-3
clone size: -
J gene: TRBJ2-3

CDR3 protein: CASAWTENTEAFF
CDR3 DNA: TGTGCCAGCGCTTGGACAGAGAACACTGAAGCTTTCTTT
D gene: -
V gene: TRBV28
clone size: once
J gene: TRBJ1-1

CDR3 protein: CASSENWGYTF
CDR3 DNA: TGTGCCAGCAGTGAAAATTGGGGCTACACCTTC
D gene: -
V gene: TRBV6-1
clone size: -
J gene: TRBJ1-2

CDR3 protein: CASSGTDSYEQYF
CDR3 DNA: TGTGCCAGCAGTGGGACGGACTCCTACGAGCAGTACTTC
D gene: -
V gene: TRBV27
clone size: -
J gene: TRBJ2-7

CDR3 protein: CASSQDPGPEGGYTF
CDR3 DNA: TGTGCCAGCAGCCAAGACCCAGGGCCGGAGGGTGGCTACACCTTC
D gene: -
V gene: TRBV4-2
clone size: -
J gene: TRBJ1-2

CDR3 protein: CASSSFRPDSLRQYF
CDR3 DNA: TGTGCCAGCAGTTCCTTTCGCCCCGACAGTCTAAGGCAGTACTTC
D gene: -
V gene: TRBV27
clone size: -
J gene: TRBJ2-7

CDR3 protein: CASSLGPPGPSSYEQYF
CDR3 DNA: TGTGCCAGCAGTTTAGGACCCCCGGGACCAAGCTCCTACGAGCAGTACTTC
D gene: -
V gene: TRBV27
clone size: -
J gene: TRBJ2-7

CDR3 protein: CATSRDRTAYGYTF
CDR3 DNA: TGTGCCACCAGCAGAGATCGGACAGCTTATGGCTACACCTTC
D gene: -
V gene: TRBV15
clone size: -
J gene: TRBJ1-2

CDR3 protein: CATSDPGQGGETQYF
CDR3 DNA: TGTGCCACCAGTGACCCGGGACAGGGAGGGGAGACCCAGTACTTC
D gene: TRBD1
V gene: TRBV24-1
clone size: -
J gene: TRBJ2-5

CDR3 protein: CASSFMRASYNEQFF
CDR3 DNA: TGTGCCAGCAGTTTTATGAGGGCATCCTACAATGAGCAGTTCTTC
D gene: -
V gene: TRBV28
clone size: -
J gene: TRBJ2-1

CDR3 protein: CSVGQGTEQYF
CDR3 DNA: TGCAGCGTTGGACAGGGAACCGAGCAGTACTTC
D gene: TRBD1
V gene: TRBV29-1
clone size: few
J gene: TRBJ2-7

CDR3 protein: CAWSVRERDTQYF
CDR3 DNA: TGTGCCTGGAGTGTTAGGGAGAGGGATACGCAGTATTTT
D gene: -
V gene: TRBV30
clone size: -
J gene: TRBJ2-3

CDR3 protein: CASSVRALKQELTQYF
CDR3 DNA: TGTGCCAGCAGTGTCCGGGCACTCAAACAAGAGTTGACCCAGTACTTC
D gene: -
V gene: TRBV28
clone size: -
J gene: TRBJ2-5

CDR3 protein: CASSPGDGSLSKLFF
CDR3 DNA: TGTGCCAGCAGCCCTGGGGACGGCAGTCTGTCAAAACTGTTTTTT
D gene: -
V gene: TRBV2
clone size: -
J gene: TRBJ1-4

CDR3 protein: CASSVTRASGIYEQYF
CDR3 DNA: TGTGCCAGCAGCGTGACCCGCGCTAGCGGAATCTACGAGCAGTACTTC
D gene: TRBD2
V gene: TRBV9
clone size: -
J gene: TRBJ2-7

CDR3 protein: CAWSEYQETQYF
CDR3 DNA: TGTGCCTGGAGTGAGTACCAAGAGACCCAGTACTTC
D gene: -
V gene: TRBV30
clone size: -
J gene: TRBJ2-5

CDR3 protein: CASSQPGFYGYTF
CDR3 DNA: TGCGCCAGCAGCCAGCCGGGATTCTATGGCTACACCTTC
D gene: -
V gene: TRBV4-3
clone size: -
J gene: TRBJ1-2

CDR3 protein: CASSLLTGGPAYEQYF
CDR3 DNA: TGTGCCAGCAGCTTGTTGACAGGGGGCCCTGCCTACGAGCAGTACTTC
D gene: TRBD1
V gene: TRBV5-6
clone size: -
J gene: TRBJ2-7

CDR3 protein: CAWMEGWDEQFF
CDR3 DNA: TGTGCCTGGATGGAGGGGTGGGATGAGCAGTTCTTC
D gene: -
V gene: TRBV30
clone size: once
J gene: TRBJ2-1

CDR3 protein: CASSPYREVNTEAFF
CDR3 DNA: TGTGCCAGCAGCCCCTACAGGGAGGTGAACACTGAAGCTTTCTTT
D gene: -
V gene: TRBV13
clone size: -
J gene: TRBJ1-1

CDR3 protein: CASSLGRGNEKLFF
CDR3 DNA: TGTGCCAGCAGTTTGGGACGGGGGAATGAAAAACTGTTTTTT
D gene: -
V gene: TRBV28
clone size: -
J gene: TRBJ1-4

CDR3 protein: CASSQDPRAQGLAGENSYEQYF
CDR3 DNA: TGCGCCAGCAGCCAAGATCCCAGGGCCCAGGGACTAGCGGGGGAAAACTCCTACGAGCAGTACTTC
D gene: TRBD2
V gene: TRBV4-1
clone size: -
J gene: TRBJ2-7

CDR3 protein: CASSTPRTIYF
CDR3 DNA: TGTGCCAGCAGCACGCCACGGACCATATATTTT
D gene: -
V gene: TRBV3-1/TRBV3-2
clone size: -
J gene: TRBJ1-3

CDR3 protein: CASSGSPTESSYNEQFF
CDR3 DNA: TGTGCCAGCAGTGGGTCCCCAACAGAGAGCTCCTACAATGAGCAGTTCTTC
D gene: -
V gene: TRBV2
clone size: -
J gene: TRBJ2-1

CDR3 protein: CASSLSPPNKAYEQYF
CDR3 DNA: TGTGCCAGCAGTTTATCTCCTCCGAACAAAGCCTACGAGCAGTACTTC
D gene: -
V gene: TRBV27
clone size: -
J gene: TRBJ2-7

CDR3 protein: CAISELAEELFF
CDR3 DNA: TGTGCCATCAGTGAGCTAGCCGAGGAGCTGTTTTTT
D gene: -
V gene: TRBV10-3
clone size: -
J gene: TRBJ2-2

CDR3 protein: CASSGGRGGYTF
CDR3 DNA: TGCGCCAGCAGTGGGGGCAGGGGTGGCTACACCTTC
D gene: -
V gene: TRBV10-1
clone size: -
J gene: TRBJ1-2

CDR3 protein: CASSYPSGRASSEQYF
CDR3 DNA: TGTGCCAGCAGTTACCCGAGCGGGAGGGCCTCCTCCGAGCAGTACTTC
D gene: TRBD2
V gene: TRBV6-6
clone size: -
J gene: TRBJ2-7

CDR3 protein: CASRRGGRYEKLFF
CDR3 DNA: TGTGCCAGCAGACGCGGAGGTAGATATGAAAAACTGTTTTTT
D gene: -
V gene: TRBV7-2
clone size: -
J gene: TRBJ1-4

CDR3 protein: CASRRGTREYNEQFF
CDR3 DNA: TGTGCCAGCAGACGCGGGACTAGGGAATACAATGAGCAGTTCTTC
D gene: TRBD2
V gene: TRBV6-5
clone size: -
J gene: TRBJ2-1

CDR3 protein: CASSLAVSEIAGWYEQYF
CDR3 DNA: TGTGCCAGCAGTCTCGCTGTGTCCGAAATAGCGGGGTGGTACGAGCAGTACTTC
D gene: TRBD2
V gene: TRBV28
clone size: -
J gene: TRBJ2-7

CDR3 protein: CASSQEMLGSNTGELFF
CDR3 DNA: TGCGCCAGCAGCCAAGAAATGCTCGGATCGAACACCGGGGAGCTGTTTTTT
D gene: -
V gene: TRBV4-3
clone size: once
J gene: TRBJ2-2